This T cell receptor beta chain was identified in a study of blood T cells in healthy people across ages. Whole-study results and caveats: From one million sequenced T cells, diversity estimates were lower bounds.

The CDR3 extends over 14 amino acids. Per the germline V gene, CDR1 is MNHEY and CDR2 is SMNVEV (reference sequence). Trimming stripped 5 bases from V and 4 bases from J, with 12 bases between. This clonotype was recorded at least ten times. What it binds is unknown. Using a J-beta primer mix together with a sample-barcoded 5' primer, a second PCR was run for about 6 to 11 cycles. One entry per CDR3 protein, called by TCRdb with MiXCR from the 5' RACE reads. The table lists 630,000 or so distinct CDR3 sequences, less than 35% of them singletons. The sequence was collected from a woman of 80 years or more in good health. The sequencing input was blood. This sequence joins TRBV27 and TRBJ1-5; weak D call: TRBD1 (6 bases). The CDR3 DNA sequence: TGTGCCAGCAGTCCTCAGGGGCCTAATCAGCCCCAGCATTTT. Protein: CASSPQGPNQPQHF.